This T cell receptor (beta chain) was sequenced during a study of CD8 T cells in ankylosing spondylitis. Trimming at V came to 3 bases and at J to 4 bases, leaving 8 bases not matched to a gene. This CDR3 region has 16 residues. This clonotype was seen more than once but under ten times. No antigen is known for it. Findings of the study overall: Apparently characteristic of ankylosing spondylitis blood was a TCR beta motif (about 8 highly homologous variants). In the blood and synovial fluid of reactive arthritis, some motif variants had been previously reported. CD8+ disease-linked clones were present at relatively low frequencies in blood. Matched ankylosing spondylitis synovial fluid reportedly showed significant enrichment of disease-linked clones.

Libraries of TCR beta came from quantitative 5'-RACE with molecular barcodes. TCRdb reprocessed the 5' RACE reads with MiXCR, giving one entry per CDR3 protein. The data show roughly 700,000 distinct CDR3 sequences, about 20% seen once. The V and J genes are TRBV12-3 or TRBV12-4 and TRBJ2-5; TRBD2 matches at 10 bases. The source of this sequence is a male donor with ankylosing spondylitis. The specimen sequenced was blood, either unsorted or a sorted T cell fraction (not recorded which). CDR3 amino acids: CASSFLAGEQVETQYF. CDR3 in DNA: TGTGCCAGCAGTTTCCTAGCGGGGGAACAAGTAGAGACCCAGTACTTC.